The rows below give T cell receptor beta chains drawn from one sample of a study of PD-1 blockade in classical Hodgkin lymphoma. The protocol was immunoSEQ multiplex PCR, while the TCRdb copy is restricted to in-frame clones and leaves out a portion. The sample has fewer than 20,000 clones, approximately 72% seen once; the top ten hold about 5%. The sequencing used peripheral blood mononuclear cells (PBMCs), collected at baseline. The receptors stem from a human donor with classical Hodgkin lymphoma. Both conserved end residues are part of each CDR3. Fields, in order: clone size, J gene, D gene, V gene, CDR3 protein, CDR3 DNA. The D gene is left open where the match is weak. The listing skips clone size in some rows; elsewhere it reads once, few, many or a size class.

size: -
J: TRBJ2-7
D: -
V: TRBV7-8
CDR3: CASSLAISPGEQYF
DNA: TGTGCCAGCAGCTTAGCGATCAGTCCCGGCGAGCAGTACTTC

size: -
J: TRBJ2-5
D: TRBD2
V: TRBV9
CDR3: CASSVGLAGDVKTQYF
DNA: TGTGCCAGCAGCGTAGGACTAGCGGGAGATGTAAAGACCCAGTACTTC

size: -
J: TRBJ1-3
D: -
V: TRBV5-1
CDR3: CASSVGNGNTIYF
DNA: TGCGCCAGCAGCGTCGGTAACGGAAACACCATATATTTT

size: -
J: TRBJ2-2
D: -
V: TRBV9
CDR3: CASTTGTANTGELFF
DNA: TGTGCCAGCACCACCGGGACGGCGAACACCGGGGAGCTGTTTTTT

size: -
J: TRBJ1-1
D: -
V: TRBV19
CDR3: CASRRGGAGHTEAFF
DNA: TGTGCCAGTAGGAGGGGAGGGGCCGGTCACACTGAAGCTTTCTTT

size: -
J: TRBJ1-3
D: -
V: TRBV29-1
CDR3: CSVEPQGSVGNTIYF
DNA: TGCAGCGTTGAGCCACAGGGATCGGTCGGAAACACCATATATTTT

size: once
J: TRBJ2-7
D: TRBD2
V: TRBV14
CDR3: CASSRLATNYEQYF
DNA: TGTGCCAGCAGCCGACTAGCGACCAACTACGAGCAGTACTTC

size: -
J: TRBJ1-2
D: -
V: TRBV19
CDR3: CASSISPGEGGYTF
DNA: TGTGCCAGTAGTATATCTCCGGGAGAGGGCGGCTACACCTTC

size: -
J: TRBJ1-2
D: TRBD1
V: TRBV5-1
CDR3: CASNDRGGNYGYTF
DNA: TGCGCCAGCAACGACAGGGGAGGTAACTATGGCTACACCTTC

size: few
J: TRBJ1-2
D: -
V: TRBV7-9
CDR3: CASSLVSYGYTF
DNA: TGTGCCAGCAGCTTAGTGAGCTATGGCTACACCTTC

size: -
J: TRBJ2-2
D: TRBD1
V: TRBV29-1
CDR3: CSVGQGSTGELFF
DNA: TGCAGCGTCGGACAGGGGAGTACCGGGGAGCTGTTTTTT

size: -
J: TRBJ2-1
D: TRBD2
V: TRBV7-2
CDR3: CASSLGFAGVGNEQFF
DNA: TGTGCCAGCAGCTTAGGATTCGCGGGAGTGGGCAATGAGCAGTTCTTC

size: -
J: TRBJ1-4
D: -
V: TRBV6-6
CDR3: CASRRDGSMREKLFF
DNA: TGTGCCAGCAGACGGGACGGGTCAATGAGAGAAAAACTGTTTTTT

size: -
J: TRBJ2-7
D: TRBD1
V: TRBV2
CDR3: CASSDMGQGDEQYF
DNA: TGTGCCAGCAGTGATATGGGACAGGGTGACGAGCAGTACTTC

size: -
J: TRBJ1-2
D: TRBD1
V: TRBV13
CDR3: CASSPQGTGDYGYTF
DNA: TGTGCCAGCAGCCCCCAAGGGACAGGGGACTATGGCTACACCTTC

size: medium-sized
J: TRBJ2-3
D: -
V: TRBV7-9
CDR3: CASSPVFPTTDTQYF
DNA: TGTGCCAGCAGCCCCGTTTTCCCCACGACAGATACGCAGTATTTT

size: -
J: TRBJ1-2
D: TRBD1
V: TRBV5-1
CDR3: CASRAGGNYGYTF
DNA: TGCGCCAGCAGGGCAGGGGGGAACTATGGCTACACCTTC

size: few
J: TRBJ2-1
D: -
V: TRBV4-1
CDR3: CASSQPLAESSYNEQFF
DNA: TGCGCCAGCAGCCAACCCCTAGCAGAGAGCTCCTACAATGAGCAGTTCTTC

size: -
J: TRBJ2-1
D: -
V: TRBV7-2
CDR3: CASSLAGAVGSYNEQFF
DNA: TGTGCCAGCAGCTTAGCGGGGGCCGTAGGCTCCTACAATGAGCAGTTCTTC

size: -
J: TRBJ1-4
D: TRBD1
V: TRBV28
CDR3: CASSTVQGLNEKLFF
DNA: TGTGCCAGCAGTACCGTACAGGGGCTTAATGAAAAACTGTTTTTT

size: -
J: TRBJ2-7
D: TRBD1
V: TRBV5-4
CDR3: CASSWGQNYEQYF
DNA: TGTGCCAGCAGCTGGGGACAGAACTACGAGCAGTACTTC

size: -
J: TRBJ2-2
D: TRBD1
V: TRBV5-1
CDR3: CASTNRGSDTGELFF
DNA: TGCGCCAGCACCAACAGGGGGTCGGACACCGGGGAGCTGTTTTTT

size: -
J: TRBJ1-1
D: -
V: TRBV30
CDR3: CAWRGTLNTEAFF
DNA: TGTGCCTGGAGGGGGACTCTGAACACTGAAGCTTTCTTT

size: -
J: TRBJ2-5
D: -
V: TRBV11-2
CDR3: CASSQGTFTFQETQYF
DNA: TGTGCCAGCAGCCAGGGGACTTTCACTTTCCAAGAGACCCAGTACTTC

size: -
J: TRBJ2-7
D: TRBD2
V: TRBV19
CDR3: CASRPGGRYEQYF
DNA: TGTGCCAGTAGGCCGGGGGGGCGATACGAGCAGTACTTC

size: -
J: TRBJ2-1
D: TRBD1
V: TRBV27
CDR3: CASSLGQGSYNEQFF
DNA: TGTGCCAGCAGTCTCGGACAGGGATCCTACAATGAGCAGTTCTTC

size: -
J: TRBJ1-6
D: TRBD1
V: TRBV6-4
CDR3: CASSERDSNSPLHF
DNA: TGTGCCAGCAGTGAGCGGGACAGCAATTCACCCCTCCACTTT

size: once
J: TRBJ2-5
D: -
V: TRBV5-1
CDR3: CASSGLLGETQYF
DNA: TGCGCCAGCAGTGGCCTTTTGGGAGAGACCCAGTACTTC

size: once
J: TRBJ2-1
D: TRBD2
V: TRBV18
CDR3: CASSPGLAFDNEQFF
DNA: TGTGCCAGCTCACCGGGACTAGCGTTCGACAATGAGCAGTTCTTC

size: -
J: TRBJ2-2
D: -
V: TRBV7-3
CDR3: CASSFGLFGGGELFF
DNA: TGTGCCAGCAGCTTCGGACTGTTTGGAGGCGGGGAGCTGTTTTTT

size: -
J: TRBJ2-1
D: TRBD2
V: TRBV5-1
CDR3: CASSWTSGDRSYNEQFF
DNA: TGCGCCAGCAGCTGGACTAGCGGGGATCGCTCCTACAATGAGCAGTTCTTC

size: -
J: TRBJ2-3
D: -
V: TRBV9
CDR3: CASSNNQGSDTQYF
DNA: TGTGCCAGCAGCAATAACCAGGGGTCAGATACGCAGTATTTT

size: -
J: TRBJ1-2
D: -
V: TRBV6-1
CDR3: CATHPYGYTF
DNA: TGTGCCACCCATCCCTATGGCTACACCTTC

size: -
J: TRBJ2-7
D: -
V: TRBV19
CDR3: CASSIPGTEQYF
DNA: TGTGCCAGTAGTATCCCAGGAACCGAGCAGTACTTC

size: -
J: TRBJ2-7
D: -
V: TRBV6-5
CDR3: CASSIAGTSAYEQYF
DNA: TGTGCCAGCAGTATAGCCGGGACTTCAGCCTACGAGCAGTACTTC